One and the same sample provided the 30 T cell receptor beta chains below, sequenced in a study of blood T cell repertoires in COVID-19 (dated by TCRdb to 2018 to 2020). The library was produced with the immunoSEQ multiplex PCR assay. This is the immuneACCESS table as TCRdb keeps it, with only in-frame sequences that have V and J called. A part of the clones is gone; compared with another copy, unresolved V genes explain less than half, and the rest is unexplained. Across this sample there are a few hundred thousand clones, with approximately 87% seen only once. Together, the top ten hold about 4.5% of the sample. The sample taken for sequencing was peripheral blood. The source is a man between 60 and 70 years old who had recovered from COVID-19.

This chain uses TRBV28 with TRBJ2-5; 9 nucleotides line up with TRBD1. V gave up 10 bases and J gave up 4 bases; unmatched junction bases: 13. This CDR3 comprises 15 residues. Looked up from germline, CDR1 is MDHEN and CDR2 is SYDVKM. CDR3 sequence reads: CATSGAGTGPETQYF. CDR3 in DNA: TGTGCCACCTCAGGGGCCGGGACAGGGCCAGAGACCCAGTACTTC.

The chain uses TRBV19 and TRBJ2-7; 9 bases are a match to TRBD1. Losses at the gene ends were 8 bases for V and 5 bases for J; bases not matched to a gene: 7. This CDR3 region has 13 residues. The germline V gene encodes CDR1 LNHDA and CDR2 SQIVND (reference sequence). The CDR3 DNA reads TGTGCCAGTGGGAGGACAGGGGAACACGAGCAGTACTTC. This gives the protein CASGRTGEHEQYF.

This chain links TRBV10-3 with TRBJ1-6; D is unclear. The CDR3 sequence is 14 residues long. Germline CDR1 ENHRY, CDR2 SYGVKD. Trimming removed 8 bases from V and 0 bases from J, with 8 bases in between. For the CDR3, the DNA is TGTGCCATCCGTTCCAGCTCCTATAATTCACCCCTCCACTTT. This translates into CAIRSSSYNSPLHF.

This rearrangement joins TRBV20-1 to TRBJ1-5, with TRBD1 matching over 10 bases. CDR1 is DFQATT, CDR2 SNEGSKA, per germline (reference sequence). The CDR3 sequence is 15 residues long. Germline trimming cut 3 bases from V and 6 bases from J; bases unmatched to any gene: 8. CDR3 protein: CSASPTGTGAQPQHF. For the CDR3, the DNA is TGCAGTGCTAGTCCAACCGGGACAGGGGCTCAGCCCCAGCATTTT.

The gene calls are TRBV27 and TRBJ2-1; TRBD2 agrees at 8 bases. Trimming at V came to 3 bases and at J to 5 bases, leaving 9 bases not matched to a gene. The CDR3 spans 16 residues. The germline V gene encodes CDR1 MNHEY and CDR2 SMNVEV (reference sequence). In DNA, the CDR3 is TGTGCCAGCAGTTTGGGCCGCGGGAGGCCCGACAATGAGCAGTTCTTC. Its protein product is CASSLGRGRPDNEQFF.

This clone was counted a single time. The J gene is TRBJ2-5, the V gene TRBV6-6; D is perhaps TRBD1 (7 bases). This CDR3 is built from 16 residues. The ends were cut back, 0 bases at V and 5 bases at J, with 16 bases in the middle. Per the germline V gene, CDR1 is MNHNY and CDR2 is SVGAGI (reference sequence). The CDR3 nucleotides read TGTGCCAGCAGTTACTCTGGAGGGGGCGCAATGGAGACCCAGTACTTC. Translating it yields CASSYSGGGAMETQYF.

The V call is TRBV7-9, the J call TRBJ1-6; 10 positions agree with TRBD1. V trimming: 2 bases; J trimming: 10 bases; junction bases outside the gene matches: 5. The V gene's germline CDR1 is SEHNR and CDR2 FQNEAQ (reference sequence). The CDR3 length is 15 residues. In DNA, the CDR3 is TGTGCCAGCAGCTTAACCGGACAGGGGGAATCACCCCTCCACTTT. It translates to CASSLTGQGESPLHF.

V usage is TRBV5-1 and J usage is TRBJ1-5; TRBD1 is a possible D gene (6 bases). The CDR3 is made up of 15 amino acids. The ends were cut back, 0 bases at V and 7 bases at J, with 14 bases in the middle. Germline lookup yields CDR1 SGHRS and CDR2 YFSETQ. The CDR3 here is CASSLGEGVGQPQHF. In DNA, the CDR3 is TGCGCCAGCAGCTTGGGGGAGGGGGTCGGGCAGCCCCAGCATTTT.

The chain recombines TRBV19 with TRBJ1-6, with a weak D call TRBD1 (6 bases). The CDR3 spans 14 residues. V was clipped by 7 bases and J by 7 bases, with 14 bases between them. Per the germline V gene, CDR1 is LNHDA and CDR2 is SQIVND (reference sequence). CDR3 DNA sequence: TGTGCCAGTAATCCCACAGGGATAAATTCACCCCTCCACTTT. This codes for CASNPTGINSPLHF.

This chain's CDR3 is CASSLQGGGRGTEAFF. CDR3 in DNA: TGTGCCAGCAGCTTGCAGGGAGGCGGTCGGGGCACTGAAGCTTTCTTT. V is TRBV5-5 and J is TRBJ1-1; D possibly corresponds to TRBD1 (5 bases). Per the germline V gene, CDR1 is SGHKS and CDR2 is YYEKEE (reference sequence). Trimming left V 1 base short and J 4 bases short, with 17 bases between. This CDR3 contains 16 residues.

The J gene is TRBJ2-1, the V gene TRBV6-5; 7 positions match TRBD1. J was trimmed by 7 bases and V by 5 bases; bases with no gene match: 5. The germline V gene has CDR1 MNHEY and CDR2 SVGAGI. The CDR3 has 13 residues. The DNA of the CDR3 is TGTGCCAGCAGTCGACAGGGTGGGAATGAGCAGTTCTTC. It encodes CASSRQGGNEQFF.

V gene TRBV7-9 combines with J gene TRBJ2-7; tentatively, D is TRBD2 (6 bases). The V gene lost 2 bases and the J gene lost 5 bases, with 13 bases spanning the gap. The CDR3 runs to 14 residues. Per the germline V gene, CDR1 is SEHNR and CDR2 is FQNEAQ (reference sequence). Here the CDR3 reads CASSLSSTRDEQYF. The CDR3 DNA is TGTGCCAGCAGCTTAAGCTCGACTAGAGACGAGCAGTACTTC.

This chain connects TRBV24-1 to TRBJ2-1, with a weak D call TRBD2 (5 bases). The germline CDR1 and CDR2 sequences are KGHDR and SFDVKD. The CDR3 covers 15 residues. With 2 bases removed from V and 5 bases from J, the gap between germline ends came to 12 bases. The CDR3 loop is CATSDSGVPNNEQFF. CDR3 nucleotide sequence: TGTGCCACCAGTGATTCCGGGGTTCCAAACAATGAGCAGTTCTTC.

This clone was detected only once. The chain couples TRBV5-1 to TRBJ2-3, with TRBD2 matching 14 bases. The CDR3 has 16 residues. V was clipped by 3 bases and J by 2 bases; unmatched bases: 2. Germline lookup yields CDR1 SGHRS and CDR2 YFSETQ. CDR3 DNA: TGCGCCAGCAGCTGGGGACTAGCGGGGGACACAGATACGCAGTATTTT. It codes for CASSWGLAGDTDTQYF.

This chain's CDR3 is CASSQDRGSRFQETQYF. The CDR3 DNA is TGTGCCAGCAGCCAAGATAGGGGCTCCAGATTCCAAGAGACCCAGTACTTC. The chain combines TRBV3-1 (or the pseudogene TRBV3-2) with TRBJ2-5, with D possibly matching TRBD1 (5 bases). The CDR3 is 17 residues long. Trimming took off 0 bases at V and 1 base at J, with 15 bases between the two ends. CDR1 is LGHDT, CDR2 YNNKEL, per germline (reference sequence).

CDR3 in DNA: TGTGCCAGCAGCCAATTCCAGGACAGAGGAAACACCATATATTTT. Its protein product is CASSQFQDRGNTIYF. The rearrangement links TRBV3-1 (or the pseudogene TRBV3-2) to TRBJ1-3; D might be TRBD1 (6 bases). This CDR3 contains 15 residues. V was shortened by 2 bases and J by 4 bases, with 12 bases between the two germline ends. The germline V gene has CDR1 LGHDT and CDR2 YNNKEL (reference sequence).

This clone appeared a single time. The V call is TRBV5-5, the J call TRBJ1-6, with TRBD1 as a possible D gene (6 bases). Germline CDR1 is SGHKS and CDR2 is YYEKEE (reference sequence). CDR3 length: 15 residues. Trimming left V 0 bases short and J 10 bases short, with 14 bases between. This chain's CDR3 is CASSLVGGPVSPLHF. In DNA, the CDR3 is TGTGCCAGCAGCTTGGTGGGGGGGCCAGTATCACCCCTCCACTTT.

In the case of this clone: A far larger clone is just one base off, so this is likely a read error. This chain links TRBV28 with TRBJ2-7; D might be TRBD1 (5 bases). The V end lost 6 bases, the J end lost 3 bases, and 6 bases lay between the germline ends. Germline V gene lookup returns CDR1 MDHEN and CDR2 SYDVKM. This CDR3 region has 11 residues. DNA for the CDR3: TGTGCCAGCAGGGACAACTACGAGCAGTACTTC. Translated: CASRDNYEQYF.

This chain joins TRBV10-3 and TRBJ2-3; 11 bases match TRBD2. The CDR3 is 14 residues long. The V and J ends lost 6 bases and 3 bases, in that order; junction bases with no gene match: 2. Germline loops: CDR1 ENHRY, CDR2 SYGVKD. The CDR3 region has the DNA TGTGCCATCAGGCCTAGCGGGAGGACAGATACGCAGTATTTT. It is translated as CAIRPSGRTDTQYF.

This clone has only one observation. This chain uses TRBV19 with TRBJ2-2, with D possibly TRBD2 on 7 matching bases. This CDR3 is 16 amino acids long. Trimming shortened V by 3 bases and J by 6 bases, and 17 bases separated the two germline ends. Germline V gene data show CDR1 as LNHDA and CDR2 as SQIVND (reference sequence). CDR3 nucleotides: TGTGCCAGTAGTATCAGGGTTCAGGGGAGGGCCGGGGAGCTGTTTTTT. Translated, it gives CASSIRVQGRAGELFF.

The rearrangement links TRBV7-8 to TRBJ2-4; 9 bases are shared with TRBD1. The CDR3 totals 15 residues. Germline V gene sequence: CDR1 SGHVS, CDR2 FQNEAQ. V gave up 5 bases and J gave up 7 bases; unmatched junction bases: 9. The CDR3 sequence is CASSETGGAGNIQYF. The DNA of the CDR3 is TGTGCCAGCAGCGAGACAGGGGGGGCCGGCAACATTCAGTACTTC.

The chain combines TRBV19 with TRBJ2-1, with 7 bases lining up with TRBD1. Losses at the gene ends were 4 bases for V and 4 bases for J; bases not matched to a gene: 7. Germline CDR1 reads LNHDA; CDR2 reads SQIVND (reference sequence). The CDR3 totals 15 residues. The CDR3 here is CASSTRQGLYNEQFF. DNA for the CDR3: TGTGCCAGTAGTACCCGACAGGGCCTATACAATGAGCAGTTCTTC.

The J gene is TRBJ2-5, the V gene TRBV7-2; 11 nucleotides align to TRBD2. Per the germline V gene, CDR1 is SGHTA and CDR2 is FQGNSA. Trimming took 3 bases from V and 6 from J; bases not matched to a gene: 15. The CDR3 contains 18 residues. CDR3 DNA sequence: TGTGCCAGCAGCTTTTTCGTGCTCGCACTAGCGGGGGACAAGACCCAGTACTTC. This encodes CASSFFVLALAGDKTQYF. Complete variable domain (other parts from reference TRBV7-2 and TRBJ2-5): GAGVSQSPSNKVTEKGKDVELRCDPISGHTALYWYRQSLGQGLEFLIYFQGNSAPDKSGLPSDRFSAERTGGSVSTLTIQRTQQEDSAVYLCASSFFVLALAGDKTQYFGPGTRLLVL.

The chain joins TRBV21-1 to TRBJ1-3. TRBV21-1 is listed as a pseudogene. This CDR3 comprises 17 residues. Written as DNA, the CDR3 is TGTGCCAGCAGCAAAAAAAAGGAGGGAAGGTGTGGAAACACCATATATTTT. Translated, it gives CASSKKKEGRCGNTIYF.

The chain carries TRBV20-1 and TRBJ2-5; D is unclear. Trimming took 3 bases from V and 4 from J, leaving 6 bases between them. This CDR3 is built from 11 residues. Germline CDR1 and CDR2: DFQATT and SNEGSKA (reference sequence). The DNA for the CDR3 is TGCAGTGCTAGCTTAGTAGAGACCCAGTACTTC. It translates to CSASLVETQYF.

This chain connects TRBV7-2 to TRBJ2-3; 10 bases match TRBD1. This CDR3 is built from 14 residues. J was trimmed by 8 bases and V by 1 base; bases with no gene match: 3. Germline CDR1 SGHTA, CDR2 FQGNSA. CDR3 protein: CASSLGQGASTQYF. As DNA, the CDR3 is TGTGCCAGCAGCTTAGGACAGGGGGCTAGTACGCAGTATTTT. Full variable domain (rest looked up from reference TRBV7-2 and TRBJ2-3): GAGVSQSPSNKVTEKGKDVELRCDPISGHTALYWYRQSLGQGLEFLIYFQGNSAPDKSGLPSDRFSAERTGGSVSTLTIQRTQQEDSAVYLCASSLGQGASTQYFGPGTRLTVL.

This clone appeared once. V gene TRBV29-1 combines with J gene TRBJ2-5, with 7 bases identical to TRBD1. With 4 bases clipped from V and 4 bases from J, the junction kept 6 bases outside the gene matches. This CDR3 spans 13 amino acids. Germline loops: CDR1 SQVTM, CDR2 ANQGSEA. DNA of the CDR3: TGCAGCGTTGCGCAGGGGGTCGGAGAGACCCAGTACTTC. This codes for CSVAQGVGETQYF. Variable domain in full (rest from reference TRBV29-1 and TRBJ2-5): SAVISQKPSRDICQRGTSLTIQCQVDSQVTMMFWYRQQPGQSLTLIATANQGSEATYESGFVIDKFPISRPNLTFSTLTVSNMSPEDSSIYLCSVAQGVGETQYFGPGTRLLVL.

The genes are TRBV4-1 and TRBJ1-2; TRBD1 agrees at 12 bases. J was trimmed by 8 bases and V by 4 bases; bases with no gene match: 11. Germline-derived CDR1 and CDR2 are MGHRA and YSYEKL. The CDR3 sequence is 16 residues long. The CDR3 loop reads CASSLRMGQGASGYTF. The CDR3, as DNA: TGCGCCAGCAGCCTCAGGATGGGACAGGGGGCCTCCGGCTACACCTTC.

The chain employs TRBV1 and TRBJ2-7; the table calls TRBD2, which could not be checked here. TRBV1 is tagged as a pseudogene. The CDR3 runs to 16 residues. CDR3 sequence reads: CTSSPLTLAEVCEQYF. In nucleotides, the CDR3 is TGCACCAGCAGCCCCCTTACCCTAGCGGAGGTTTGCGAGCAGTACTTC.

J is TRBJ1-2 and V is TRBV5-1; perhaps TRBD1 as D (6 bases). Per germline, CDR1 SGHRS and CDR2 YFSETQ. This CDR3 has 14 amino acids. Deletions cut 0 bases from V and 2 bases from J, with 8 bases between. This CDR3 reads CASSLDQGNYGYTF. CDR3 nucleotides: TGCGCCAGCAGCTTGGACCAGGGGAACTATGGCTACACCTTC. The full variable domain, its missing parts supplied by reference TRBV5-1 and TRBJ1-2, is KAGVTQTPRYLIKTRGQQVTLSCSPISGHRSVSWYQQTPGQGLQFLFEYFSETQRNKGNFPGRFSGRQFSNSRSEMNVSTLELGDSALYLCASSLDQGNYGYTFGSGTRLTVV.